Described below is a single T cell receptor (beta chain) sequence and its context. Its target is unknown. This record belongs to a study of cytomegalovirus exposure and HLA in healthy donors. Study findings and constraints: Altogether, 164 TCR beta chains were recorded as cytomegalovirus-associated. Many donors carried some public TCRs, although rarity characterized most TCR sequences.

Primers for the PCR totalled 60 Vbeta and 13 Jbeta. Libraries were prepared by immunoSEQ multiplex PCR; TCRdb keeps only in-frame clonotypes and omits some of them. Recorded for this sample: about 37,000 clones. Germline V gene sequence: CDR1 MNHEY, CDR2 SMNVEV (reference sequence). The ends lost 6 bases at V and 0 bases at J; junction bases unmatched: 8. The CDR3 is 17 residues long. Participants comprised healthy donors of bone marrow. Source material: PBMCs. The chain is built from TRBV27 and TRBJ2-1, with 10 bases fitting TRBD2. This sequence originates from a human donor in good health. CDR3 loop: CASSRTSGPISYNEQFF. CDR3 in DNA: TGTGCCAGCAGCCGGACTAGCGGCCCGATCTCCTACAATGAGCAGTTCTTC.